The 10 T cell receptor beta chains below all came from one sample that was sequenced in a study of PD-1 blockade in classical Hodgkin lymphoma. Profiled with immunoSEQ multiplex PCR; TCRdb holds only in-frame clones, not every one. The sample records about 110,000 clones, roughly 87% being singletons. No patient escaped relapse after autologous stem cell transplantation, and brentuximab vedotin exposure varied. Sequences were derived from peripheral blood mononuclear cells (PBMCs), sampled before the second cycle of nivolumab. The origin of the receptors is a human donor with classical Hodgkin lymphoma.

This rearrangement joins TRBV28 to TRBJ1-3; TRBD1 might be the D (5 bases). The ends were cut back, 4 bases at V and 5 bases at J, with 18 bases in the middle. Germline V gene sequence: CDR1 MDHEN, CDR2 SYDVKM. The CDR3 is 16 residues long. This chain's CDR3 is CASSSPRGPGRNTIYF. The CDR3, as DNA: TGTGCCAGCAGTTCTCCAAGGGGACCTGGTAGAAACACCATATATTTT.

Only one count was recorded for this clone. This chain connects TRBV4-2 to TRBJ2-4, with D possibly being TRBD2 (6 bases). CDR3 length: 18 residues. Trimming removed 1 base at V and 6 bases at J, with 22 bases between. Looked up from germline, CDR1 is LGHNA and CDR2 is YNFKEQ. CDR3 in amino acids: CASSQGFVGVAEINIQYF. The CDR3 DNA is TGTGCCAGCAGCCAAGGGTTTGTGGGGGTAGCGGAAATAAACATTCAGTACTTC.

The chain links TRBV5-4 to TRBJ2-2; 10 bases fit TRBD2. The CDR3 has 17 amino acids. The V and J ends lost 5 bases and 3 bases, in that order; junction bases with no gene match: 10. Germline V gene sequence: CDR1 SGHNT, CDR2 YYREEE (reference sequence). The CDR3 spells CASSLLILAGDTGELFF. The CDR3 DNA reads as TGTGCCAGCAGTCTGCTAATCCTAGCGGGGGACACCGGGGAGCTGTTTTTT.

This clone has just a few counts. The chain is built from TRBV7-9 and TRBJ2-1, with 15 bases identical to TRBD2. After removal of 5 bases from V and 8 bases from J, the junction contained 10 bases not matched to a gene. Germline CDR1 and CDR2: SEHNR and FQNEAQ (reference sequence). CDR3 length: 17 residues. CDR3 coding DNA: TGTGCCAGCAGCCTACCGGGACTAGCGGGAGGAATAGATGAGCAGTTCTTC. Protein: CASSLPGLAGGIDEQFF.

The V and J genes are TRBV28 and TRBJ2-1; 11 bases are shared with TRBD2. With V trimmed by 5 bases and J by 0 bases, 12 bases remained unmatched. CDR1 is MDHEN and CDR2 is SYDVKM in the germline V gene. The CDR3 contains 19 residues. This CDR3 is CASSASSGRFTRSYNEQFF. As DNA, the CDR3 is TGTGCCAGCAGTGCGTCTAGCGGGAGGTTTACTCGCTCCTACAATGAGCAGTTCTTC.

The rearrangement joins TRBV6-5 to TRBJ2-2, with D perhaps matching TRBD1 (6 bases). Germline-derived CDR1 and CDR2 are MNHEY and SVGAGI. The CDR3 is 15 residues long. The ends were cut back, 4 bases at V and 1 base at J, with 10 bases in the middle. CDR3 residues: CASSSTGLNTGELFF. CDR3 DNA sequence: TGTGCCAGCAGTTCCACAGGGCTGAACACCGGGGAGCTGTTTTTT.

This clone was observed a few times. CDR3 loop: CASSPTTDRAGYGYTF. CDR3 nucleotides: TGTGCCAGCTCTCCAACAACCGACAGGGCGGGCTATGGCTACACCTTC. The rearrangement uses TRBV18 and TRBJ1-2, with TRBD1 matching over 7 bases. The germline CDR1 and CDR2 sequences are KGHSH and LQKENI. The V segment lost 6 bases and the J segment 4 bases; nucleotides outside the gene matches: 14. The CDR3 runs 16 residues.

The CDR3 nucleotides are TGTGCCAGCAGCCCACCTCGTGGGGGCGAGAACACAGATACGCAGTATTTT. Translation gives CASSPPRGGENTDTQYF. The V call is TRBV7-8, the J call TRBJ2-3; possible D gene TRBD1, 6 bases. CDR1 SGHVS and CDR2 FQNEAQ come from the germline V gene. V lost 5 bases, J lost 2 bases, and 20 bases lay in between. This CDR3 spans 17 amino acids.

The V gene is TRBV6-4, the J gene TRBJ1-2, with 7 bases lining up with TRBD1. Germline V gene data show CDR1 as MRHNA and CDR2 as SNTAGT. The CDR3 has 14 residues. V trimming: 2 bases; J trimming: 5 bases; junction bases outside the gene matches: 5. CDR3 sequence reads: CASSDEGARYGYTF. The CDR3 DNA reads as TGTGCCAGCAGTGACGAGGGGGCGCGGTATGGCTACACCTTC.

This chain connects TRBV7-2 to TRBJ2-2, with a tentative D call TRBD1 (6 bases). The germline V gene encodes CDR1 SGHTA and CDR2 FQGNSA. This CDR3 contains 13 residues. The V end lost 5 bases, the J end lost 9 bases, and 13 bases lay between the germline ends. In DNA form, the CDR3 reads TGTGCCAGCAGCCTACAGGGTAGCCGGGAGCTGTTTTTT. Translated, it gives CASSLQGSRELFF.